One and the same sample provided the 10 T cell receptor beta chains below, sequenced in a study of beta chain features in type 1 diabetes. Of the isolated RNA, all was reverse transcribed, and so the sequenced material was expressed TCRB transcripts. Sequencing used immunoSEQ multiplex PCR; TCRdb keeps in-frame clones, though not all of them. The data contain hundreds of thousands of clones, more than 65% of them singletons. The sample consisted of naive CD4+ T cells from blood. All receptors derive from a man younger than 45 in good health.

The chain carries TRBV7-9 and TRBJ2-5, with TRBD1 matching 8 bases. CDR1 SEHNR and CDR2 FQNEAQ come from the germline V gene (reference sequence). The J segment lost 0 bases and the V segment lost 5 bases, leaving 8 bases of the junction unmatched. CDR3 length equals 16 residues. DNA of the CDR3: TGTGCCAGCAGCCTCACGGGACAGGTTAACCAAGAGACCCAGTACTTC. It codes for CASSLTGQVNQETQYF.

This clone was counted between two and nine times. The genes are TRBV7-2 and TRBJ2-7, with 9 positions matching TRBD1. The V and J ends lost 5 bases and 0 bases, in that order; junction bases with no gene match: 5. The CDR3 loop spans 15 amino acids. Germline-derived CDR1 and CDR2 are SGHTA and FQGNSA. CDR3: CASSPDRGSSYEQYF. The CDR3 nucleotides are TGTGCCAGCAGCCCAGACAGGGGGAGCTCCTACGAGCAGTACTTC.

This clone has more than one count but fewer than ten. The chain is built from TRBV25-1 and TRBJ2-7; no reliable D call. This CDR3 spans 11 amino acids. V shed 7 bases and J shed 4 bases, with 8 bases lying between them. In germline, CDR1 is MGHDK, CDR2 SYGVNS. In nucleotides, the CDR3 is TGTGCCAGCATGTTGCGGTACGAGCAGTACTTC. Translation: CASMLRYEQYF.

The chain carries TRBV7-9 and TRBJ2-5; TRBD2 aligns across 9 bases. With V trimmed by 3 bases and J by 3 bases, 2 bases remained unmatched. The CDR3 consists of 14 residues. Per the germline V gene, CDR1 is SEHNR and CDR2 is FQNEAQ (reference sequence). As DNA, the CDR3 is TGTGCCAGCAGCTTCAGACTAGCGGAAGAGACCCAGTACTTC. Protein product: CASSFRLAEETQYF.

This clone was recorded only once. The rearrangement uses TRBV30 and TRBJ2-4; 12 bases agree with TRBD2. Germline loops: CDR1 GTSNPN, CDR2 SVGIG (reference sequence). CDR3 size: 17 residues. J lost 3 bases, V lost 0 bases, and 6 bases had no gene match. In DNA form, the CDR3 reads TGTGCCTGGAGTGTACCAGGACTAGCGGGGTTCAAAAACATTCAGTACTTC. Translation gives CAWSVPGLAGFKNIQYF.

This clone was seen a few times. J is TRBJ1-5 and V is TRBV30; 8 nucleotides align to TRBD1. This CDR3 comprises 15 residues. The trim removed 0 bases at V and 7 bases at J, leaving 8 bases unmatched. Germline V gene lookup returns CDR1 GTSNPN and CDR2 SVGIG (reference sequence). CDR3 DNA sequence: TGTGCCTGGAGTGTAGGAACAGGGGGGTACCAGCCCCAGCATTTT. It translates to CAWSVGTGGYQPQHF.

The rearrangement links TRBV25-1 to TRBJ2-1; D is unresolved. Per germline, CDR1 MGHDK and CDR2 SYGVNS. Trimming pared 1 base from V and 8 bases from J, leaving 18 bases between. The CDR3 length is 16 residues. The CDR3, as DNA: TGTGCCAGCAGTGAATCGGCCACGCTACCTGGGGATGAGCAGTTCTTC. As protein: CASSESATLPGDEQFF.

This chain connects TRBV27 to TRBJ2-7, with 11 bases aligning to TRBD2. Germline values: CDR1 MNHEY, CDR2 SMNVEV (reference sequence). The junction had 3 bases not matched to a gene; V was cut back by 5 bases and J by 0 bases. This CDR3 region has 15 residues. The CDR3 here is CASSGTSGSSYEQYF. The CDR3 nucleotides read TGTGCCAGCAGTGGAACTAGCGGGAGCTCCTACGAGCAGTACTTC.

This clone was picked up one time. The chain is built from TRBV30 and TRBJ1-2; D is uncertain. Germline lookup yields CDR1 GTSNPN and CDR2 SVGIG (reference sequence). This CDR3 is built from 14 residues. Trimming took 1 base from V and 0 from J, leaving 9 bases between them. This CDR3 reads CAWSERLANYGYTF. DNA of the CDR3: TGTGCCTGGAGTGAGAGGTTAGCTAACTATGGCTACACCTTC.

V is TRBV10-3 and J is TRBJ2-7, with 8 bases lining up with TRBD1. CDR3 length equals 14 residues. In germline, CDR1 is ENHRY, CDR2 SYGVKD. The J segment lost 2 bases and the V segment lost 8 bases, leaving 8 bases of the junction unmatched. The CDR3 nucleotides read TGTGCCATCGGGACAGGTCCTAGGGCCTACGAGCAGTACTTC. Translation: CAIGTGPRAYEQYF.